This is a list of T cell receptor beta chains from one sample in a study of vaccination effects on CD4 cells after COVID-19. These receptors have no known antigen. Libraries were prepared by immunoSEQ multiplex PCR; TCRdb keeps only in-frame clonotypes and omits some of them. The sample has about 73,000 clones, around 79% seen once; the top ten hold about 11%. Specimen: CD4+ T cells from PBMCs cultured with SARS-CoV-2 spike peptides, collected before COVID-19 vaccination. The receptors shown here come from a human donor who received a COVID-19 vaccine. Each CDR3 is given with its conserved first and last residue. A D gene is named only where the DNA matches it firmly. A row's size may be missing; if present it is once, few, many or a size class.

clone_size: .; v_call: TRBV9; j_call: TRBJ2-3; d_call: .; cdr3_aa: CASSAFSHYSTDTQYF; cdr3_nt: TGTGCCAGCAGCGCCTTTAGCCACTATAGCACAGATACGCAGTATTTT
clone_size: .; v_call: TRBV5-1; j_call: TRBJ1-4; d_call: TRBD1; cdr3_aa: CASSLGQGAWEKLFF; cdr3_nt: TGCGCCAGCAGCTTGGGGCAGGGGGCTTGGGAAAAACTGTTTTTT
clone_size: .; v_call: TRBV5-1; j_call: TRBJ2-5; d_call: .; cdr3_aa: CASSLEFGTLQETQYF; cdr3_nt: TGCGCCAGCAGCTTGGAATTCGGGACATTGCAAGAGACCCAGTACTTC
clone_size: .; v_call: TRBV5-1; j_call: TRBJ2-3; d_call: TRBD1; cdr3_aa: CASSFGQGNTQYF; cdr3_nt: TGCGCCAGCAGCTTTGGACAGGGAAATACGCAGTATTTT
clone_size: .; v_call: TRBV6-1; j_call: TRBJ2-5; d_call: TRBD2; cdr3_aa: CASRETTSGALSETQYF; cdr3_nt: TGTGCCAGCAGAGAAACAACTAGCGGGGCCTTATCCGAGACCCAGTACTTC
clone_size: .; v_call: TRBV6-5; j_call: TRBJ1-6; d_call: .; cdr3_aa: CASSYTWGIGKSPLHF; cdr3_nt: TGTGCCAGCAGTTACACATGGGGTATAGGGAAATCACCCCTCCACTTT
clone_size: .; v_call: TRBV5-1; j_call: TRBJ2-5; d_call: .; cdr3_aa: CASSKRQGRETQYF; cdr3_nt: TGCGCCAGCAGCAAACGTCAGGGGCGAGAGACCCAGTACTTC
clone_size: .; v_call: TRBV5-1; j_call: TRBJ2-1; d_call: TRBD2; cdr3_aa: CASSLRTSGGAGNEQFF; cdr3_nt: TGCGCCAGCAGCCTAAGGACTAGCGGGGGGGCGGGAAATGAGCAGTTCTTC
clone_size: .; v_call: TRBV5-6; j_call: TRBJ1-2; d_call: TRBD1; cdr3_aa: CASSLWGQAWGYTF; cdr3_nt: TGTGCCAGCAGCTTGTGGGGACAGGCCTGGGGCTACACCTTC
clone_size: .; v_call: TRBV3-1/TRBV3-2; j_call: TRBJ1-1; d_call: .; cdr3_aa: CASSQDPGNTEAFF; cdr3_nt: TGTGCCAGCAGCCAAGATCCGGGAAACACTGAAGCTTTCTTT
clone_size: .; v_call: TRBV12-3/TRBV12-4; j_call: TRBJ2-1; d_call: .; cdr3_aa: CASRQQGGEQFF; cdr3_nt: TGTGCCAGCAGACAGCAGGGGGGTGAGCAGTTCTTC
clone_size: .; v_call: TRBV12-3/TRBV12-4; j_call: TRBJ2-1; d_call: TRBD2; cdr3_aa: CAGGGNNEQFF; cdr3_nt: TGTGCCGGGGGGGGGAACAATGAGCAGTTCTTC
clone_size: .; v_call: TRBV5-4; j_call: TRBJ2-5; d_call: TRBD1; cdr3_aa: CASSGTGERVTQYF; cdr3_nt: TGTGCCAGCAGCGGGACAGGGGAGAGGGTGACCCAGTACTTC
clone_size: .; v_call: TRBV28; j_call: TRBJ1-1; d_call: TRBD1; cdr3_aa: CASSSQTGGNTEAFF; cdr3_nt: TGTGCCAGCAGTTCCCAAACAGGGGGAAACACTGAAGCTTTCTTT
clone_size: .; v_call: TRBV4-3; j_call: TRBJ1-2; d_call: TRBD1; cdr3_aa: CASSPRQGYGYTF; cdr3_nt: TGCGCCAGCAGCCCACGACAGGGGTATGGCTACACCTTC
clone_size: .; v_call: TRBV10-3; j_call: TRBJ2-3; d_call: TRBD2; cdr3_aa: CAISFTSGTSTDTQYF; cdr3_nt: TGTGCCATCAGTTTCACTAGCGGAACGTCCACAGATACGCAGTATTTT
clone_size: .; v_call: TRBV7-3; j_call: TRBJ2-2; d_call: .; cdr3_aa: CASSLQGYTGELFF; cdr3_nt: TGTGCCAGCAGCTTACAGGGGTACACCGGGGAGCTGTTTTTT
clone_size: .; v_call: TRBV5-6; j_call: TRBJ2-1; d_call: TRBD2; cdr3_aa: CASSAFGGSGDNEQFF; cdr3_nt: TGTGCCAGCAGCGCGTTCGGGGGGAGTGGGGACAATGAGCAGTTCTTC
clone_size: few; v_call: TRBV9; j_call: TRBJ1-3; d_call: .; cdr3_aa: CASSVGSISGNTIYF; cdr3_nt: TGTGCCAGCAGCGTAGGTTCGATCTCTGGAAACACCATATATTTT
clone_size: .; v_call: TRBV15; j_call: TRBJ1-2; d_call: .; cdr3_aa: CATSREGGAPSYGYTF; cdr3_nt: TGTGCCACCAGCAGAGAGGGAGGGGCCCCCAGCTATGGCTACACCTTC
clone_size: .; v_call: TRBV5-6; j_call: TRBJ2-5; d_call: TRBD2; cdr3_aa: CASSLGGGHQETQYF; cdr3_nt: TGTGCCAGCAGCTTGGGCGGGGGTCACCAAGAGACCCAGTACTTC
clone_size: once; v_call: TRBV6-5; j_call: TRBJ2-1; d_call: .; cdr3_aa: CASLFWNEQFF; cdr3_nt: TGTGCCAGTCTATTTTGGAATGAGCAGTTCTTC
clone_size: .; v_call: TRBV10-3; j_call: TRBJ1-2; d_call: TRBD1; cdr3_aa: CAVTGTVDYGYTF; cdr3_nt: TGTGCCGTCACCGGGACAGTGGACTATGGCTACACCTTC
clone_size: .; v_call: TRBV6-5; j_call: TRBJ1-5; d_call: .; cdr3_aa: CASRPRRRFQPQHF; cdr3_nt: TGTGCCAGCAGACCCCGACGGCGTTTTCAGCCCCAGCATTTT
clone_size: .; v_call: TRBV7-2; j_call: TRBJ2-4; d_call: .; cdr3_aa: CASSLVRLGGAKNIQYF; cdr3_nt: TGTGCCAGCAGCTTAGTTCGATTGGGCGGAGCCAAAAACATTCAGTACTTC
clone_size: .; v_call: TRBV6-5; j_call: TRBJ1-1; d_call: TRBD1; cdr3_aa: CASSFWTGDTEAFF; cdr3_nt: TGTGCCAGCAGTTTCTGGACAGGGGACACTGAAGCTTTCTTT
clone_size: .; v_call: TRBV4-3; j_call: TRBJ1-2; d_call: TRBD1; cdr3_aa: CASSQDSAGGGYGYTF; cdr3_nt: TGCGCCAGCAGCCAAGATTCGGCAGGGGGTGGATATGGCTACACCTTC
clone_size: .; v_call: TRBV6-5; j_call: TRBJ2-1; d_call: .; cdr3_aa: CASKLKYSSYNEQFF; cdr3_nt: TGTGCCAGCAAACTAAAGTATAGCTCCTACAATGAGCAGTTCTTC
clone_size: few; v_call: TRBV9; j_call: TRBJ2-2; d_call: .; cdr3_aa: CASSGRATNTGELFF; cdr3_nt: TGTGCCAGCAGCGGACGGGCTACGAACACCGGGGAGCTGTTTTTT